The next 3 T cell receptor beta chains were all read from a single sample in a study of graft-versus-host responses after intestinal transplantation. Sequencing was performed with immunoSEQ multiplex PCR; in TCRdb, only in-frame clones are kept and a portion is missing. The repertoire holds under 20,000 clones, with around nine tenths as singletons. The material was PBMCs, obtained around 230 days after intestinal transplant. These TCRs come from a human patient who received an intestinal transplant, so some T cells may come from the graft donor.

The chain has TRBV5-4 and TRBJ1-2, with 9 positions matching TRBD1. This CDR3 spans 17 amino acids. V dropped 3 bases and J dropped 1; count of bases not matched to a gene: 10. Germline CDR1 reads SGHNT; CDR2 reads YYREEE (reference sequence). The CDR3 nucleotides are TGTGCCAGCAGCTCAATGCGGGACAGGGTATATAACTATGGCTACACCTTC. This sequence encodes CASSSMRDRVYNYGYTF. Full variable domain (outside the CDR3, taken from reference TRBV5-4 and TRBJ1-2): ETGVTQSPTHLIKTRGQQVTLRCSSQSGHNTVSWYQQALGQGPQFIFQYYREEENGRGNFPPRFSGLQFPNYSSELNVNALELDDSALYLCASSSMRDRVYNYGYTFGSGTRLTVV.

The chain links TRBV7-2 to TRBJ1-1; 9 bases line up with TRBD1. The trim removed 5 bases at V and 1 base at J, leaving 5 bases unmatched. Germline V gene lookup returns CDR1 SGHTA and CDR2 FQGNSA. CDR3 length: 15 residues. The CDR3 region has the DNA TGTGCCAGCAGCCCTGGGACAGGGAAGAACACTGAAGCTTTCTTT. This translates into CASSPGTGKNTEAFF.

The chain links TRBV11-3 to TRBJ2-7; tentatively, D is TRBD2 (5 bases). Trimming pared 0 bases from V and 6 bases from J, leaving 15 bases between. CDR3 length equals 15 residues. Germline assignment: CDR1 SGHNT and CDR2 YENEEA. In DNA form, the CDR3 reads TGTGCCAGCAGCTTAGATTTCGGCCGGCGGGCCGAGCAGTACTTC. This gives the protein CASSLDFGRRAEQYF.